The clone carrying this T cell receptor beta chain has just one count. These data are taken from a study of blood T cell repertoires in COVID-19. Study summary: Samples of COVID-19 (acute and convalescent) were obtained from the United States, Italy and Spain. Sample material is recorded as cDNA or gDNA derived from T cells, B-cell-depleted T cells, or PBMCs.

Per the study methods: Estimation of nucleated cell counts relied on the amplification of reference gene primers. Some clones are missing from TCRdb's copy, which holds only in-frame ones; the method was immunoSEQ multiplex PCR. The DNA gave D and trimming, while V, J and clone size come from that table. The table has approximately 220,000 clones, around 81% seen once. CDR3 length equals 12 residues. V was trimmed by 6 bases and J by 5 bases, leaving 10 bases between them. Looked up from germline, CDR1 is LGHNT and CDR2 is FRNRAP. This clonotype originated in a woman aged 55-70 years with acute or convalescent COVID-19. The V call is TRBV12-5, the J call TRBJ1-2; a weak D match, TRBD1 (5 bases). The sample taken for sequencing was peripheral blood. Here the CDR3 reads CASGKGLYGYTF. The CDR3, as DNA: TGTGCTAGTGGGAAGGGGTTATATGGCTACACCTTC.